Presented here are 28 T cell receptor beta chains from one specimen sequenced in a study of patients and donors after allogeneic stem cell transplantation. TCRdb ran MiXCR on the RT-PCR reads and lists one entry per CDR3 protein. This sample has over 400,000 distinct CDR3 sequences, with roughly 17% found just once. What was sequenced was blood, either unsorted or a sorted T cell fraction (not recorded which). The receptors stem from a human donor who was either an allogeneic HSCT recipient or a stem cell or donor lymphocyte infusion donor (not recorded which). It is not recorded whose cells these are; they may come from a transplant donor.

The chain combines TRBV5-1 with TRBJ1-2; TRBD1 matches at 7 bases. This CDR3 region has 15 residues. Looked up from germline, CDR1 is SGHRS and CDR2 is YFSETQ. V lost 0 bases to trimming and J lost 9 bases; unmatched junction nucleotides: 11. CDR3 protein: CASSLDPTGFRSYTF. Here the CDR3 DNA reads TGCGCCAGCAGCTTGGACCCGACAGGGTTTAGGAGCTACACCTTC.

The V call is TRBV4-1, the J call TRBJ2-7, with D maybe TRBD2 (5 bases). CDR3 length equals 14 residues. Trimming took 2 bases from V and 2 from J, leaving 10 bases between them. From germline, CDR1 is MGHRA and CDR2 YSYEKL. The CDR3 coding sequence is TGCGCCAGCAGCCAACGCAGCGGTACCTACGAGCAGTACTTC. It translates to CASSQRSGTYEQYF.

This clonotype came up a few times. The gene calls are TRBV6-1 and TRBJ1-1, with D perhaps matching TRBD1 (6 bases). V was pared by 5 bases and J by 3 bases, with 16 bases between. CDR3 length equals 15 residues. Germline V gene data show CDR1 as MNHNS and CDR2 as SASEGT. CDR3 nucleotides: TGTGCCAGCAGTCGACAGGCCGCTACTTACACTGAAGCTTTCTTT. Amino acid sequence: CASSRQAATYTEAFF.

The chain joins TRBV6-1 to TRBJ1-3; D not resolved. CDR1 is MNHNS, CDR2 SASEGT, per germline. The CDR3 has 12 amino acids. With 4 bases removed from V and 12 bases from J, the gap between germline ends came to 13 bases. DNA of the CDR3: TGTGCCAGCAGTGTACAAGGAAGCGGCATATATTTT. It codes for CASSVQGSGIYF.

This clonotype was counted ten times or more. The V gene is TRBV5-6, the J gene TRBJ2-5, with D possibly TRBD2 on 5 matching bases. CDR1 is SGHDT and CDR2 is YYEEEE in the germline V gene. The CDR3 runs to 14 residues. Trimming cost V 4 bases and J 5 bases, with 15 bases left between them. CDR3 sequence: CASSGITRGETQYF. CDR3 coding DNA: TGTGCCAGCAGCGGAATCACAAGAGGGGAGACCCAGTACTTC.

This clonotype was recorded a few times. CDR3 sequence reads: CASSTRVRANNEQFF. The CDR3 coding sequence is TGTGCCAGCAGCACCAGGGTGAGGGCCAACAATGAGCAGTTCTTC. The chain couples TRBV7-9 to TRBJ2-1; D is possibly TRBD1 or TRBD2 (5 bases each). Looked up from germline, CDR1 is SEHNR and CDR2 is FQNEAQ (reference sequence). V lost 5 bases, J lost 5 bases, and 16 bases lay in between. There are 15 residues in the CDR3.

J is TRBJ1-1 and V is TRBV12-5; D gene unclear. The CDR3 is 12 residues long. V gave up 6 bases and J gave up 2 bases, with 7 bases separating them. Looked up from germline, CDR1 is LGHNT and CDR2 is FRNRAP. CDR3 loop: CASGSGNTEAFF. CDR3 DNA: TGTGCTAGTGGATCGGGAAACACTGAAGCTTTCTTT.

The V gene is TRBV6-2 or TRBV6-3, the J gene TRBJ2-6; 12 bases fit TRBD2. The trim removed 2 bases at V and 3 bases at J, leaving 11 bases unmatched. The CDR3 is made up of 20 amino acids. Germline-derived CDR1 and CDR2 are MNHEY and SVGEGT. The CDR3 DNA is TGTGCCAGCAGTTACCCTCTGACTAGCGGGAGTGTTCGTGGGGCCAACGTCCTGACTTTC. It yields the protein CASSYPLTSGSVRGANVLTF.

V and J are TRBV27 and TRBJ2-7; no definite D call. The CDR3 contains 17 residues. Per germline, CDR1 MNHEY and CDR2 SMNVEV (reference sequence). Trimming stripped 3 bases from V and 0 bases from J, with 18 bases between. CDR3 DNA sequence: TGTGCCAGCAGTTTTCGCCCCCCGGACCGGAGCTCCTACGAGCAGTACTTC. Translating gives CASSFRPPDRSSYEQYF.

The table lists this clonotype with many counts. The gene calls are TRBV6-5 and TRBJ2-2; D remains ambiguous. The V gene's germline CDR1 is MNHEY and CDR2 SVGAGI. The CDR3 runs to 15 residues. V was shortened by 0 bases and J by 2 bases, with 7 bases between the two germline ends. For the CDR3, the DNA is TGTGCCAGCAGTTACTCTTGGGGAAACACCGGGGAGCTGTTTTTT. It encodes CASSYSWGNTGELFF.

The rearrangement uses TRBV29-1 and TRBJ1-1, with 8 positions matching TRBD1. J gave up 3 bases and V 5 bases, and 5 bases lay outside the gene matches. This CDR3 region has 13 residues. Per germline, CDR1 SQVTM and CDR2 ANQGSEA. In nucleotides, the CDR3 is TGCAGCGTTAGTCAGGGGGCACACACTGAAGCTTTCTTT. Protein: CSVSQGAHTEAFF.

The chain is built from TRBV11-2 and TRBJ2-4, with D uncertain. The CDR3 loop spans 13 amino acids. Germline CDR1 is SGHAT and CDR2 is FQNNGV. Trimming cost V 1 base and J 6 bases, with 7 bases left between them. DNA of the CDR3: TGTGCCAGCAGCTTAGTCTCATCAAACATTCAGTACTTC. Its protein is CASSLVSSNIQYF.

This chain links TRBV12-3 or TRBV12-4 with TRBJ2-7; D gene ambiguous. The length of the CDR3 is 13 residues. With 0 bases removed from V and 7 bases from J, the gap between germline ends came to 10 bases. The chain's CDR3 is CASSLAGDQEQYF. The CDR3 nucleotides are TGTGCCAGCAGTTTAGCCGGCGACCAGGAGCAGTACTTC.

The chain uses TRBV4-1 and TRBJ1-2, with TRBD1 matching 9 bases. The germline CDR1 and CDR2 sequences are MGHRA and YSYEKL. CDR3 length equals 16 residues. Germline trimming cut 0 bases from V and 2 bases from J; bases unmatched to any gene: 4. CDR3 DNA sequence: TGCGCCAGCAGCCAAGAGATGGGACAGGGCAACTATGGCTACACCTTC. The encoded protein is CASSQEMGQGNYGYTF.

In its sample, this clonotype was seen many times. This chain connects TRBV9 to TRBJ1-6; tentatively, D is TRBD1 (5 bases). The germline V and J ends were trimmed by 1 base and 2 bases, with 13 bases remaining between them. This CDR3 contains 17 residues. Germline CDR1 reads SGDLS; CDR2 reads YYNGEE. The CDR3 DNA reads as TGTGCCAGCAGCGTATATGAGTTGGGGGCCTATAATTCACCCCTCCACTTT. Its protein product is CASSVYELGAYNSPLHF.

The chain carries TRBV5-6 and TRBJ1-4, with D perhaps matching TRBD1 (5 bases). The CDR3 runs to 15 residues. V lost 4 bases and J lost 5, with 15 bases in between. CDR1 is SGHDT, CDR2 YYEEEE, per germline. CDR3 bases: TGTGCCAGCAGCAGGGACGGGGGTCTCAATGAAAAACTGTTTTTT. Its translation is CASSRDGGLNEKLFF. Variable domain in full (rest from reference TRBV5-6 and TRBJ1-4): DAGVTQSPTHLIKTRGQQVTLRCSPKSGHDTVSWYQQALGQGPQFIFQYYEEEERQRGNFPDRFSGHQFPNYSSELNVNALLLGDSALYLCASSRDGGLNEKLFFGSGTQLSVL.

The genes are TRBV9 and TRBJ2-7; D unresolved. The germline V and J ends were trimmed by 0 bases and 6 bases, with 13 bases remaining between them. CDR1 and CDR2 from the germline V gene are SGDLS and YYNGEE. The CDR3 spans 14 residues. The CDR3 region has the DNA TGTGCCAGCAGCGTAGGAGCAACGCCGGCCGAGCAGTACTTC. As protein: CASSVGATPAEQYF.

This clonotype was counted many times. The CDR3 DNA is TGCAGTCCCTCCATGAACACTGAAGCTTTCTTT. It translates to CSPSMNTEAFF. The V and J genes are TRBV29-1 and TRBJ1-1; D is unclear. Germline-derived CDR1 and CDR2 are SQVTM and ANQGSEA. The CDR3 totals 11 residues.

This clonotype was detected only a few times. The V call is TRBV3-1, the J call TRBJ1-5; possibly TRBD1 for D (5 bases). This CDR3 spans 15 amino acids. The germline V gene has CDR1 LGHDT and CDR2 YNNKEL (reference sequence). Trimming removed 1 base at V and 7 bases at J, with 14 bases between. CDR3 amino acids: CASSQGGGVVQPQHF. DNA of the CDR3: TGTGCCAGCAGCCAAGGAGGAGGGGTAGTACAGCCCCAGCATTTT.

The chain is built from TRBV14 and TRBJ1-1; D is uncertain. V lost 3 bases, J lost 5 bases, and 22 bases lay in between. CDR3 length: 17 residues. The germline gives CDR1 SGHDN, CDR2 FVKESK. The CDR3 DNA reads TGTGCCAGCAGCCATTCGAGCGGGGTATGGTCTATGACTGAAGCTTTCTTT. Translation: CASSHSSGVWSMTEAFF.

The chain recombines TRBV7-9 with TRBJ1-5; D unclear. The V gene's germline CDR1 is SEHNR and CDR2 FQNEAQ (reference sequence). The V and J ends lost 5 bases and 9 bases respectively, with 14 bases between them. CDR3 length equals 13 residues. The CDR3 loop reads CASSRGPGLPQHF. The DNA for the CDR3 is TGTGCCAGCAGCAGAGGGCCGGGTCTGCCCCAGCATTTT.

This clonotype was seen a few times. The chain employs TRBV5-1 and TRBJ2-5; 7 nucleotides match TRBD2. V trimming: 3 bases; J trimming: 0 bases; junction bases outside the gene matches: 11. The CDR3 is 17 amino acids. Germline V CDR1 and CDR2: SGHRS, YFSETQ. CDR3 in DNA: TGCGCCAGCAGCTCATCACAACTACTAGCGTACCAAGAGACCCAGTACTTC. Protein product: CASSSSQLLAYQETQYF.

This clonotype has more than one count but fewer than ten. The chain couples TRBV20-1 to TRBJ1-4; D perhaps matches TRBD1 (5 bases). V shed 8 bases and J shed 8 bases, with 12 bases lying between them. The CDR3 totals 11 residues. CDR1 is DFQATT and CDR2 is SNEGSKA in the germline V gene (reference sequence). Written as DNA, the CDR3 is TGCAGTCCTCGAAGGGGAGAAAAACTGTTTTTT. This sequence encodes CSPRRGEKLFF.

Ten or more counts support this clonotype. The chain is built from TRBV20-1 and TRBJ1-6, with TRBD1 identical over 7 bases. Germline lookup yields CDR1 DFQATT and CDR2 SNEGSKA (reference sequence). The V segment lost 4 bases and the J segment 7 bases; nucleotides outside the gene matches: 7. This CDR3 is 14 amino acids long. CDR3 residues: CSATPGTDNSPLHF. DNA for the CDR3: TGCAGTGCTACCCCCGGGACAGACAATTCACCCCTCCACTTT.

V is TRBV28 and J is TRBJ2-3, with 12 positions matching TRBD2. This CDR3 has 17 residues. In germline, CDR1 is MDHEN, CDR2 SYDVKM. Trimming cost V 3 bases and J 3 bases; bases outside gene matches: 7. CDR3 region: CASSFGLAGGNTDTQYF. The DNA for the CDR3 is TGTGCCAGCAGTTTCGGGCTAGCGGGAGGGAATACAGATACGCAGTATTTT. The variable domain in full, completed from reference TRBV28 and TRBJ2-3, reads DVKVTQSSRYLVKRTGEKVFLECVQDMDHENMFWYRQDPGLGLRLIYFSYDVKMKEKGDIPEGYSVSREKKERFSLILESASTNQTSMYLCASSFGLAGGNTDTQYFGPGTRLTVL.

This clonotype was detected ten times or more. The CDR3 nucleotides are TGCAGTGCTAGAGATCGGGGAAAGGCCTACAATGAGCAGTTCTTC. It yields the protein CSARDRGKAYNEQFF. The chain uses TRBV20-1 and TRBJ2-1; a weak D match, TRBD2 (5 bases). The germline V gene has CDR1 DFQATT and CDR2 SNEGSKA (reference sequence). Trimming removed 0 bases from V and 2 bases from J, with 11 bases in between. CDR3 size: 15 residues.

In its sample, this clonotype was seen a few times. V usage is TRBV5-1 and J usage is TRBJ2-1; 9 bases align to TRBD1. The junction had 7 bases not matched to a gene; V was cut back by 3 bases and J by 9 bases. The CDR3 sequence is 14 residues long. The germline V gene encodes CDR1 SGHRS and CDR2 YFSETQ. CDR3 sequence: CASSSGTGSGEQFF. The CDR3 DNA reads TGCGCCAGCAGCTCCGGGACAGGGAGCGGTGAGCAGTTCTTC.

The chain recombines TRBV12-3 or TRBV12-4 with TRBJ1-1; D is perhaps TRBD1 (6 bases). The V end was cut by 6 bases, the J end by 4 bases, with 21 bases between. The CDR3 sequence is 16 residues long. The CDR3 DNA sequence: TGTGCCAGCAGCTTGGGGGCACACTTGGGGAGCACTGAAGCTTTCTTT. It is translated as CASSLGAHLGSTEAFF.